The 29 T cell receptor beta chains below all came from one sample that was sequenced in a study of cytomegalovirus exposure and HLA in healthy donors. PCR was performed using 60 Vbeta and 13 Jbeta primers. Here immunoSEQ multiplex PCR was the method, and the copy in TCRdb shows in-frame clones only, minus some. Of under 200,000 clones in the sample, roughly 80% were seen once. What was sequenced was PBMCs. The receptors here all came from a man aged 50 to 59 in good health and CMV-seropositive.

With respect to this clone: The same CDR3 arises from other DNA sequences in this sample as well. The CDR3 sequence is CASSQEASQRYSGNTIYF. DNA of the CDR3: TGCGCCAGCAGCCAAGAAGCATCCCAGCGTTACTCTGGAAACACCATATATTTT. This chain uses TRBV4-3 with TRBJ1-3, with D hard to call. V was cut by 0 bases and J by 0 bases, with 15 bases left in between. The germline gives CDR1 LGHNA, CDR2 YSLEER. The CDR3 spans 18 residues.

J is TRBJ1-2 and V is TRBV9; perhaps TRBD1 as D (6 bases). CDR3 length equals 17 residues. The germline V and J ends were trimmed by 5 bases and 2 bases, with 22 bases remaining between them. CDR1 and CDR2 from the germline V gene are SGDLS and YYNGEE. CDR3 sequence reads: CASSFGTRAGVNYGYTF. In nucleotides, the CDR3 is TGTGCCAGCAGTTTCGGGACAAGAGCTGGGGTGAACTATGGCTACACCTTC.

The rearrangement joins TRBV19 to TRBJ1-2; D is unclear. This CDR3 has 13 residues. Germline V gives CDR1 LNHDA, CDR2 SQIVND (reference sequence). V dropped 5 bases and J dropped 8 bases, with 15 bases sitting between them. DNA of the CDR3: TGTGCCAGTAGTCGAACCGGGAGTGGCGGCTACACCTTC. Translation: CASSRTGSGGYTF.

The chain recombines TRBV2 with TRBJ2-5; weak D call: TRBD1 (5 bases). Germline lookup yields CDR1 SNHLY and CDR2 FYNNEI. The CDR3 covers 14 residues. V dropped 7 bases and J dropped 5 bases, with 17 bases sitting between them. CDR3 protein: CASTPGRVYETQYF. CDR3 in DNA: TGTGCCAGCACTCCGGGCAGGGTCTACGAGACCCAGTACTTC.

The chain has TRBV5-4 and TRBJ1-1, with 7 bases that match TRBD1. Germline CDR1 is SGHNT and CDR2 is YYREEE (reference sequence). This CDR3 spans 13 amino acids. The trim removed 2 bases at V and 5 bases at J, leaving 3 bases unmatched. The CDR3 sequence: CASSFAGGTEAFF. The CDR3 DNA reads TGTGCCAGCAGCTTTGCAGGGGGAACTGAAGCTTTCTTT.

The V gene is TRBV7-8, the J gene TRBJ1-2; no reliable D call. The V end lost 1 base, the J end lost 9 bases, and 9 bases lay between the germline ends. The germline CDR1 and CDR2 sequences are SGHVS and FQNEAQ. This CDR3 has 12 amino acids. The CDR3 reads CASSLDQRSYTF. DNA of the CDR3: TGTGCCAGCAGCTTAGATCAGCGGAGCTACACCTTC.

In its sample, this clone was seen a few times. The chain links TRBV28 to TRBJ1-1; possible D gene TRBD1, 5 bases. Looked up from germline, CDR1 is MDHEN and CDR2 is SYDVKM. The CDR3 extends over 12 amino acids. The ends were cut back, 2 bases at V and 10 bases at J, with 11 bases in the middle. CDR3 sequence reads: CASSLSGQGAFF. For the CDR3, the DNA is TGTGCCAGCAGTTTAAGCGGGCAGGGAGCTTTCTTT.

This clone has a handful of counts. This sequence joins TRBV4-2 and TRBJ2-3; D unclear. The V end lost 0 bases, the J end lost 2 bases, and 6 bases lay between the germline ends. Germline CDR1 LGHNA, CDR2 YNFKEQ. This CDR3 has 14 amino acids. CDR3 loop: CASSQDLATDTQYF. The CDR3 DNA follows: TGTGCCAGCAGCCAAGATCTGGCCACAGATACGCAGTATTTT.

CDR3 coding DNA: TGTGCCAGCAGCTTGGACAGGGATGTTTCTGAAGCTTTCTTT. This codes for CASSLDRDVSEAFF. This chain links TRBV28 with TRBJ1-1, with TRBD1 matching 8 bases. Germline loops: CDR1 MDHEN, CDR2 SYDVKM. Trimming cost V 6 bases and J 6 bases; bases outside gene matches: 9. The CDR3 is made up of 14 amino acids. The whole variable domain, filled in from reference TRBV28 and TRBJ1-1, reads DVKVTQSSRYLVKRTGEKVFLECVQDMDHENMFWYRQDPGLGLRLIYFSYDVKMKEKGDIPEGYSVSREKKERFSLILESASTNQTSMYLCASSLDRDVSEAFFGQGTRLTVV.

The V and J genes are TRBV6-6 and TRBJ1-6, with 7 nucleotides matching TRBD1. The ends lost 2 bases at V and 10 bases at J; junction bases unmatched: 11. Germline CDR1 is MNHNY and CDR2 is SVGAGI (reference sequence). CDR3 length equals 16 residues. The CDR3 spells CASSYLTGAAGSPLHF. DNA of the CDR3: TGTGCCAGCAGTTACCTCACAGGGGCGGCGGGGTCACCCCTCCACTTT.

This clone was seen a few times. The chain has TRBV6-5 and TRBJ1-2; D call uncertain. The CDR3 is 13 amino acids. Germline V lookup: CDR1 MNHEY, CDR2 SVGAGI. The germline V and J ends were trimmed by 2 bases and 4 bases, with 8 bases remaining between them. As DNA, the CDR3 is TGTGCCAGCAGTTACCGGCGGCTCTATGGCTACACCTTC. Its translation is CASSYRRLYGYTF.

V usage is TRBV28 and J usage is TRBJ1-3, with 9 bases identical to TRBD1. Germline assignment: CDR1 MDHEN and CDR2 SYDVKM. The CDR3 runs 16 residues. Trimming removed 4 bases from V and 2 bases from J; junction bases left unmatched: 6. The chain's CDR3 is CASSWGTGPTGNTIYF. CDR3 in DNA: TGTGCCAGCAGTTGGGGGACAGGGCCGACTGGAAACACCATATATTTT.

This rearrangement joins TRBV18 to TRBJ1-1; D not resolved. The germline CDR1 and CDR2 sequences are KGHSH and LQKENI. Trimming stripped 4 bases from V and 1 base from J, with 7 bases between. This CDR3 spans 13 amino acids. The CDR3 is CASSREGNTEAFF. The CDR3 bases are TGTGCCAGCTCACGGGAGGGGAACACTGAAGCTTTCTTT.

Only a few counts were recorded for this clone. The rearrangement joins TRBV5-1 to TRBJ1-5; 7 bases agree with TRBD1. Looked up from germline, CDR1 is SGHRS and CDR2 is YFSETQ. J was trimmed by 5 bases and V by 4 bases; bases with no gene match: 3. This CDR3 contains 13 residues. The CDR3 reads CASSTDRDQPQHF. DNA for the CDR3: TGCGCCAGCAGCACCGACAGGGATCAGCCCCAGCATTTT.

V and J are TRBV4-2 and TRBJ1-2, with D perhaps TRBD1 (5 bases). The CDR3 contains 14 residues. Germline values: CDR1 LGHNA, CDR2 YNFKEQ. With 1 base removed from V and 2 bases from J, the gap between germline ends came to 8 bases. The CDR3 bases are TGTGCCAGCAGCCAAGTCAGACAGAACTATGGCTACACCTTC. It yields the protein CASSQVRQNYGYTF.

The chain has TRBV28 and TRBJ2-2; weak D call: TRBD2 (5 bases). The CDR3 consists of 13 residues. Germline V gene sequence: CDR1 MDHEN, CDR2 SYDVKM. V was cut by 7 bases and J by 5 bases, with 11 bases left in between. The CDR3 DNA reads TGTGCCAGCATTGATAGCGTGACCGGGGAGCTGTTTTTT. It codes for CASIDSVTGELFF.

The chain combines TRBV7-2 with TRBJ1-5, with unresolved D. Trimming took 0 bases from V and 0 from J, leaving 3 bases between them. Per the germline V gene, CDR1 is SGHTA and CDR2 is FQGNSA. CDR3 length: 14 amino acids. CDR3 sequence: CASSLALSNQPQHF. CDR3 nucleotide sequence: TGTGCCAGCAGCTTAGCTCTTAGCAATCAGCCCCAGCATTTT.

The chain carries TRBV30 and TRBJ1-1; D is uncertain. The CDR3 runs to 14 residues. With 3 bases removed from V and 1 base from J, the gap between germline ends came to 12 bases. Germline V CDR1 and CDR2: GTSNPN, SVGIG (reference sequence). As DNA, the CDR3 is TGTGCCTGGAGAAGGGCGGCGGGGAACACTGAAGCTTTCTTT. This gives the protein CAWRRAAGNTEAFF.

The chain's CDR3 is CASSVGDSYEQYF. As DNA, the CDR3 is TGTGCCAGCAGTGTAGGGGACTCCTACGAGCAGTACTTC. The V gene is TRBV2, the J gene TRBJ2-7, with D tentatively TRBD1 (5 bases). The CDR3 is 13 amino acids. V was trimmed by 4 bases and J by 0 bases, leaving 7 bases between them. The germline gives CDR1 SNHLY, CDR2 FYNNEI.

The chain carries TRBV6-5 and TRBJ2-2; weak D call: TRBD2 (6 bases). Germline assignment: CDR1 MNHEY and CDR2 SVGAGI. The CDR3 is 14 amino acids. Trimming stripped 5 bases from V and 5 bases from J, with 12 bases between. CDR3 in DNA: TGTGCCAGCAGTCTGGGACTTGGAACCGGGGAGCTGTTTTTT. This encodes CASSLGLGTGELFF.

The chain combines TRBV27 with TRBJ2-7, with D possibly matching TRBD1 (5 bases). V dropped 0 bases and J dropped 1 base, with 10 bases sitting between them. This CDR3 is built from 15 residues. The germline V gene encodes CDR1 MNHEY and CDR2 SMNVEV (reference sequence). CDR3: CASSLSGQGSYEQYF. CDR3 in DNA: TGTGCCAGCAGTTTATCGGGGCAGGGATCCTACGAGCAGTACTTC.

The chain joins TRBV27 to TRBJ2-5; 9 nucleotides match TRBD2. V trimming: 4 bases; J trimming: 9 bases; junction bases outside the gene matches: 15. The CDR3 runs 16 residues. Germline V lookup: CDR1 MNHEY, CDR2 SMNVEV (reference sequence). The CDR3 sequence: CASSSRLADQGSPQYF. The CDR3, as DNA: TGTGCCAGCAGTTCCCGACTAGCGGACCAGGGGAGTCCCCAGTACTTC.

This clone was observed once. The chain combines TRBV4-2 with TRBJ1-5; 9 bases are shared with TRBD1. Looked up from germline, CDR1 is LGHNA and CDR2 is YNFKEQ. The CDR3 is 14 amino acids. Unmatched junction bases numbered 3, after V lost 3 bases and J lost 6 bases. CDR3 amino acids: CASSQTGGSQPQHF. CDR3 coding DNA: TGTGCCAGCAGCCAGACAGGGGGTTCTCAGCCCCAGCATTTT.

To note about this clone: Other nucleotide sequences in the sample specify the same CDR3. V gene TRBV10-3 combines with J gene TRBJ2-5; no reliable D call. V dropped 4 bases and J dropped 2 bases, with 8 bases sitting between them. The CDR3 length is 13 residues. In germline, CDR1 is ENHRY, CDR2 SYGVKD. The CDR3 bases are TGTGCCATCAGTGGAACTGCTCAAGAGACCCAGTACTTC. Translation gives CAISGTAQETQYF.

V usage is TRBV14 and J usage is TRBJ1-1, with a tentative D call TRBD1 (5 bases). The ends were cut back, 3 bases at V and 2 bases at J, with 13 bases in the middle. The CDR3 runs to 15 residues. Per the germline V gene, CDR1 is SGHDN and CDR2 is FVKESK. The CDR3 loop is CASSHRLGGNTEAFF. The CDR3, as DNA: TGTGCCAGCAGCCACCGCCTCGGGGGTAACACTGAAGCTTTCTTT.

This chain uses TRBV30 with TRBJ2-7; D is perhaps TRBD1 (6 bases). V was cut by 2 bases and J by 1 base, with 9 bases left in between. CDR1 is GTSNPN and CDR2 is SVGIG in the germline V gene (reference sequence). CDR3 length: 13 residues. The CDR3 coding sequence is TGTGCCTGGAGTATAACAGGGTCCTACGAGCAGTACTTC. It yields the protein CAWSITGSYEQYF.

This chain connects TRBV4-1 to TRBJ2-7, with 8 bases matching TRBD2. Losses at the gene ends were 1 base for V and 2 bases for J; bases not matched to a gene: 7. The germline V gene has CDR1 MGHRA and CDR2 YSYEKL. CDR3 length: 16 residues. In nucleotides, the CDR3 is TGCGCCAGCAGCCAAGCGACTAGCGCAATCCCCTACGAGCAGTACTTC. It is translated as CASSQATSAIPYEQYF.

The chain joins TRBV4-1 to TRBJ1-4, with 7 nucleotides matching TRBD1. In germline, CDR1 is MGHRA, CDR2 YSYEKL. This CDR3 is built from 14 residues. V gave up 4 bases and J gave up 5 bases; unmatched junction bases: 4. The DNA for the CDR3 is TGCGCCAGCAGCCCCGAGGGGGCAAATGAAAAACTGTTTTTT. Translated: CASSPEGANEKLFF.

The CDR3 sequence: CASSLLDRDNEKLFF. The CDR3, as DNA: TGTGCCAGCAGCTTACTGGACAGGGATAATGAAAAACTGTTTTTT. J is TRBJ1-4 and V is TRBV7-6; 8 bases match TRBD1. Losses at the gene ends were 2 bases for V and 4 bases for J; bases not matched to a gene: 3. The CDR3 has 15 residues. Per the germline V gene, CDR1 is SGHVS and CDR2 is FNYEAQ.